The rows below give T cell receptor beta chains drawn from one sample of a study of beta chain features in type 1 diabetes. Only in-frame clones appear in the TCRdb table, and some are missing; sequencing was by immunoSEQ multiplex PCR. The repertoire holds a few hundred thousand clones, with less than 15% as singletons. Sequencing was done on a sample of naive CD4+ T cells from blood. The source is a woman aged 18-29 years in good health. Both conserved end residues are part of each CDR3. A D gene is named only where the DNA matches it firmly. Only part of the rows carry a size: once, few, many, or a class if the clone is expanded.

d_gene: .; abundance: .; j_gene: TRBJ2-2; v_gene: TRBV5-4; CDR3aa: CASSLAPGLGLAGELFF; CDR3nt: TGTGCCAGCAGCTTGGCTCCAGGGTTGGGGTTAGCCGGGGAGCTGTTTTTT
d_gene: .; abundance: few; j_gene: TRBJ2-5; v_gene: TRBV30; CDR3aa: CAWAGEETQYF; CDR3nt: TGTGCCTGGGCAGGGGAAGAGACCCAGTACTTC
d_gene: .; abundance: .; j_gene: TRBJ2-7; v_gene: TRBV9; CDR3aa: CASSAPLSSYEQYF; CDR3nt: TGTGCCAGCAGCGCACCACTGAGCTCCTACGAGCAGTACTTC
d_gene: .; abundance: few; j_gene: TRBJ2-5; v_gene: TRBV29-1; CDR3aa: CSANRGGYQETQYF; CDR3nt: TGCAGCGCCAACCGAGGAGGGTACCAAGAGACCCAGTACTTC
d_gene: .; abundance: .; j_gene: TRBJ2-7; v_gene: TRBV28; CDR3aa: CASSPFRYEQYF; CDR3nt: TGTGCCAGCAGTCCATTCCGGTACGAGCAGTACTTC
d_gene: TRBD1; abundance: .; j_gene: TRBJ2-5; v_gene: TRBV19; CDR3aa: CASSIMGQRQETQYF; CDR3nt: TGTGCCAGTAGTATAATGGGACAGCGGCAAGAGACCCAGTACTTC
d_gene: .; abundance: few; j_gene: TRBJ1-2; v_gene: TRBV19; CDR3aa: CASSMTQDYGYTF; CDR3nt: TGTGCCAGTAGTATGACCCAGGACTATGGCTACACCTTC
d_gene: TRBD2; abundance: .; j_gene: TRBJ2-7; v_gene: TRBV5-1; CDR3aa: CASRPTGLAGVYEQYF; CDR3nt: TGCGCCAGCAGACCCACGGGACTAGCGGGAGTCTACGAGCAGTACTTC
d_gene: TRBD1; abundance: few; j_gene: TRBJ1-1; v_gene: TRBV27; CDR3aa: CASSRRTGNTEAFF; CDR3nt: TGTGCCAGCAGTAGACGGACAGGGAACACTGAAGCTTTCTTT
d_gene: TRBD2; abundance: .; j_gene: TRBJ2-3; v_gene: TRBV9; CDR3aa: CASSAKGLPSTDTQYF; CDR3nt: TGTGCCAGCAGCGCCAAGGGACTACCTAGCACAGATACGCAGTATTTT
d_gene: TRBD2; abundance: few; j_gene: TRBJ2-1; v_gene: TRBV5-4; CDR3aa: CASSLAGTNYNEQFF; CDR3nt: TGTGCCAGCAGCTTGGCCGGGACTAATTACAATGAGCAGTTCTTC
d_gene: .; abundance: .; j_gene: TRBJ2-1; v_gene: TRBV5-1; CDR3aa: CASQGLSGSYNEQFF; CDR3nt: TGCGCCAGCCAGGGACTCTCTGGCTCCTACAATGAGCAGTTCTTC
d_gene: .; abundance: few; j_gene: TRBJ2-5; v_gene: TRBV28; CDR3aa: CASSLGLETQYF; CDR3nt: TGTGCCAGCAGTTTAGGGCTGGAGACCCAGTACTTC
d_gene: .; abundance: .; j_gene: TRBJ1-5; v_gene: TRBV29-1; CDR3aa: CSVTMGTTGYSNQPQHF; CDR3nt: TGCAGCGTTACAATGGGGACGACAGGATATAGCAATCAGCCCCAGCATTTT
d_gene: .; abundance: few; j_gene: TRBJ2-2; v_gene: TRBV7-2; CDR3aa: CASSLGLANTGELFF; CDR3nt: TGTGCCAGCAGCTTAGGTCTCGCGAACACCGGGGAGCTGTTTTTT
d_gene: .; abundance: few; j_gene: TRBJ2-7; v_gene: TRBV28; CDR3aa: CASRRHPYEQYF; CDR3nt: TGTGCCAGCCGGCGGCACCCCTACGAGCAGTACTTC
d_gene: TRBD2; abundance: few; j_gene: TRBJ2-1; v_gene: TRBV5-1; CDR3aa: CASSLGLAGGYSYNEQFF; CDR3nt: TGCGCCAGCAGCTTAGGGTTAGCGGGAGGTTACTCCTACAATGAGCAGTTCTTC
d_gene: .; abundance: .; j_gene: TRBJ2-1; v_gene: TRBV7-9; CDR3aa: CASSLGELQGKNDEQFF; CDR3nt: TGTGCCAGCAGCTTGGGGGAACTACAGGGAAAGAACGATGAGCAGTTCTTC
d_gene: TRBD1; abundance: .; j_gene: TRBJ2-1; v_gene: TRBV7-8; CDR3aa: CASSLRDRGLGGQFF; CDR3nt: TGTGCCAGCAGCTTAAGGGACAGGGGGCTGGGTGGGCAGTTCTTC
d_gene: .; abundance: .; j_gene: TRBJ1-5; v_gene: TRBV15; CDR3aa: CATRTDRAPNQPQHF; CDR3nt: TGTGCCACCAGGACGGACAGAGCACCGAATCAGCCCCAGCATTTT
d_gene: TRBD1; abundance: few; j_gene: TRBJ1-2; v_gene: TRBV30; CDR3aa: CAWRGTGKVNGYTF; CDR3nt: TGTGCCTGGAGAGGGACAGGGAAGGTGAATGGCTACACCTTC
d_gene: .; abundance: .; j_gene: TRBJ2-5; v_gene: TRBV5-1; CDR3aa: CASSWGPSQETQYF; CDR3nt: TGCGCCAGCAGCTGGGGGCCCAGCCAAGAGACCCAGTACTTC
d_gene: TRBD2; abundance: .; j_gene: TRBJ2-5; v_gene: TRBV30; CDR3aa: CARSSGRLQETQYF; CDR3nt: TGTGCCCGGAGTAGCGGGAGGCTGCAAGAGACCCAGTACTTC
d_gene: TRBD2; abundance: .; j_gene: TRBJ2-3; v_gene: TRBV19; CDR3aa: CASRLARSTDTQYF; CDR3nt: TGTGCCAGCCGACTAGCACGAAGCACAGATACGCAGTATTTT
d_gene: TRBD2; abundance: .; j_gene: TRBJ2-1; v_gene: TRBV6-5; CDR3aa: CASSTTSGSWYEQFF; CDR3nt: TGTGCCAGCAGTACAACTAGCGGGAGTTGGTATGAGCAGTTCTTC
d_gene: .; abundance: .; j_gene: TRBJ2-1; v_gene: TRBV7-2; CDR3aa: CASRVLGAPVLNEQFF; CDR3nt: TGTGCCAGCAGGGTCCTAGGGGCCCCGGTACTCAATGAGCAGTTCTTC
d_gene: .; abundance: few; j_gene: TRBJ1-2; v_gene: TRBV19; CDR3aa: CASSILSDYGYTF; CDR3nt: TGTGCCAGTAGTATCTTAAGCGATTATGGCTACACCTTC
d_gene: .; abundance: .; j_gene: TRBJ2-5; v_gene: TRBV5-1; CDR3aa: CASSSRGSLYQETQYF; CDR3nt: TGCGCCAGCAGCTCCAGGGGTTCTTTGTACCAAGAGACCCAGTACTTC
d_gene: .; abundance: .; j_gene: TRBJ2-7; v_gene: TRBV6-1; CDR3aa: CASSGWRGPSYEQYF; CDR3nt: TGTGCCAGCAGTGGGTGGAGGGGCCCCTCCTACGAGCAGTACTTC
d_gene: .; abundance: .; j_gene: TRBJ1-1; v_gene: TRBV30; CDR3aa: CAWTTGNTEAFF; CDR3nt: TGTGCCTGGACAACCGGTAACACTGAAGCTTTCTTT
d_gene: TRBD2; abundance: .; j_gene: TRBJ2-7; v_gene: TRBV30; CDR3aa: CAWTSGSYEQYF; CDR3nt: TGTGCCTGGACTAGCGGGAGTTACGAGCAGTACTTC
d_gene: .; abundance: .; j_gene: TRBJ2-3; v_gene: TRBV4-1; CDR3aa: CASSQDLTLTDTQYF; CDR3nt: TGCGCCAGCAGCCAAGACCTGACTTTGACAGATACGCAGTATTTT
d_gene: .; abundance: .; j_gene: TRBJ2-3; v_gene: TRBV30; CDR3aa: CAWSIARPQYF; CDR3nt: TGTGCCTGGAGTATAGCGCGTCCGCAGTATTTT
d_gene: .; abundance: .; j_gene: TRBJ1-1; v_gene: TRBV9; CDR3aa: CASSVDVGGTEAFF; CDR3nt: TGTGCCAGCAGCGTAGACGTAGGGGGCACTGAAGCTTTCTTT
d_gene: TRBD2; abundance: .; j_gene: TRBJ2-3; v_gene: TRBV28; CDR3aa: CASSPRGNRLAENTDTQYF; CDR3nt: TGTGCCAGCAGCCCCCGAGGAAATCGACTAGCGGAAAACACAGATACGCAGTATTTT
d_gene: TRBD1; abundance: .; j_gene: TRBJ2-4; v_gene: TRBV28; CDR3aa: CASRKRIGTGQNIQYF; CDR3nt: TGTGCCAGCAGGAAGAGGATAGGGACAGGGCAAAACATTCAGTACTTC
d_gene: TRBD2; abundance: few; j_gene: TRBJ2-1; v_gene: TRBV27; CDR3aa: CASSHAATSTYNEQFF; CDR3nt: TGTGCCAGCAGCCACGCCGCGACTAGCACATACAATGAGCAGTTCTTC
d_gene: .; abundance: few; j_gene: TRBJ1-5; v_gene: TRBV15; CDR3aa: CATSRDQGDQPQHF; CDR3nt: TGTGCCACCAGCAGAGATCAGGGTGATCAGCCCCAGCATTTT
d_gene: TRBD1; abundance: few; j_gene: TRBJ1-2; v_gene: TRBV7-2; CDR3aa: CASSPFPTGGVGNGYTF; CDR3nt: TGTGCCAGCAGCCCCTTCCCGACAGGGGGTGTGGGGAATGGCTACACCTTC
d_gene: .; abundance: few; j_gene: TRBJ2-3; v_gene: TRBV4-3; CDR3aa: CASSQEPGVQADTQYF; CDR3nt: TGCGCCAGCAGCCAAGAGCCGGGGGTGCAGGCAGATACGCAGTATTTT
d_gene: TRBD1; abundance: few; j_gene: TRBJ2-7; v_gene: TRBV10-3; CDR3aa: CATGTGGFYEQYF; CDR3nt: TGTGCCACCGGGACAGGGGGCTTTTACGAGCAGTACTTC
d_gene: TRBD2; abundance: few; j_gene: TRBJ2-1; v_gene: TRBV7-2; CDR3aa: CASSLGAGGPRDEQFF; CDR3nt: TGTGCCAGCAGCTTAGGAGCGGGAGGCCCCAGGGATGAGCAGTTCTTC
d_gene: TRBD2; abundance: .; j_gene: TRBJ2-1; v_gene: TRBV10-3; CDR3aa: CAISGTSGHNEQFF; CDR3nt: TGTGCCATCAGTGGGACTAGCGGACACAATGAGCAGTTCTTC
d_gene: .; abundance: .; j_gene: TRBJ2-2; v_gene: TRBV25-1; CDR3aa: CASSETAGTPNTGELFF; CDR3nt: TGTGCCAGCAGTGAAACTGCAGGTACGCCGAACACCGGGGAGCTGTTTTTT
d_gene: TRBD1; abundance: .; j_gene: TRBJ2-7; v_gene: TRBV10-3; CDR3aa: CAIEAGQGIDEQYF; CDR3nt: TGTGCCATCGAAGCTGGACAGGGTATCGACGAGCAGTACTTC
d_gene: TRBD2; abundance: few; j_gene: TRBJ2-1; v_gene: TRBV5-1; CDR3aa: CASSSSIAGGWNEQFF; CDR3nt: TGCGCCAGCAGCTCCTCGATAGCGGGAGGCTGGAATGAGCAGTTCTTC
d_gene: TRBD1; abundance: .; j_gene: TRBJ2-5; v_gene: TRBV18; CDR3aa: CASSPTGRETQYF; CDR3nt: TGTGCCAGCTCTCCGACAGGGCGAGAGACCCAGTACTTC
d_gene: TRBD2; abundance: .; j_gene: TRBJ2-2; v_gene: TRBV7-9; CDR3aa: CASSAQSFGGSFGAGELFF; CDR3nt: TGTGCCAGCAGCGCCCAGAGCTTTGGCGGGAGTTTTGGTGCCGGGGAGCTGTTTTTT
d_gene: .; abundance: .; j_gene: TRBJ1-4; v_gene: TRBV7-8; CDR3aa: CASSSEGTLTTNEKLFF; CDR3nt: TGTGCCAGCAGCAGCGAGGGAACCCTTACAACTAATGAAAAACTGTTTTTT
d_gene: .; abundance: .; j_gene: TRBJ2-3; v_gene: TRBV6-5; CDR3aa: CASSYSRADTQYF; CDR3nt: TGTGCCAGCAGTTACTCGCGGGCAGATACGCAGTATTTT
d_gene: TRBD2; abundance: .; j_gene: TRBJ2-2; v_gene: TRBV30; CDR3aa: CACLNGLAGAGELFF; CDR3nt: TGTGCCTGTTTGAATGGACTAGCGGGAGCCGGGGAGCTGTTTTTT
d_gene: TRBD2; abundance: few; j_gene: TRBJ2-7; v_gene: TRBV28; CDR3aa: CASSPTSGRLEQYF; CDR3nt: TGTGCCAGCAGTCCTACTAGCGGGAGACTCGAGCAGTACTTC
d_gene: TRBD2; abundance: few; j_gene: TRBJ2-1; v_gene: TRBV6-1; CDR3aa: CATISGTSGAHEQFF; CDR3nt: TGTGCCACCATTTCCGGGACTAGCGGAGCACATGAGCAGTTCTTC
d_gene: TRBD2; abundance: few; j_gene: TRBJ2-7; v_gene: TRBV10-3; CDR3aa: CAISETSALHEQYF; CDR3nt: TGTGCCATCAGTGAGACTAGCGCACTCCACGAGCAGTACTTC
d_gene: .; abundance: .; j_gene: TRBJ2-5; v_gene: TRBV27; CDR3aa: CASSSFKQGPETQYF; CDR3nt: TGTGCCAGCAGTTCCTTCAAACAGGGCCCAGAGACCCAGTACTTC
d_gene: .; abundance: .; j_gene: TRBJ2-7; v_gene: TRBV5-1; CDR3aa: CASSLGVARRVSYEQYF; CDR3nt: TGCGCCAGCAGCTTGGGAGTAGCGAGAAGGGTGTCCTACGAGCAGTACTTC
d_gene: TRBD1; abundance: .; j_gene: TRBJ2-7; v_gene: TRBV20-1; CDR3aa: CSAETGREQYF; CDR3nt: TGCAGTGCGGAGACAGGGCGCGAGCAGTACTTC
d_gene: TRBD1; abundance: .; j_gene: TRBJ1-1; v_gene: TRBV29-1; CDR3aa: CSVGGQGRTEAFF; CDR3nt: TGCAGCGTTGGAGGACAGGGCCGAACTGAAGCTTTCTTT